Shown below are 12 T cell receptor beta chains from a single sample sequenced in a study of OX40 agonist ivuxolimab in advanced cancers. Sequencing used immunoSEQ multiplex PCR; TCRdb keeps in-frame clones, though not all of them. This table has under 30,000 clones, around 90% appearing once. Sequenced here: CD4+ or CD8+ T cells sorted from blood, sampled in a trial of the OX40 agonist ivuxolimab. These receptors were taken from an adult with an advanced solid tumor such as melanoma, head and neck, liver or kidney cancer.

This clone was seen only once. The chain combines TRBV7-9 with TRBJ2-7; 10 bases are shared with TRBD2. The CDR3 loop spans 15 amino acids. V lost 5 bases, J lost 2 bases, and 6 bases stayed unmatched. Per germline, CDR1 SEHNR and CDR2 FQNEAQ (reference sequence). CDR3 region: CASSPGTSVTYEQYF. The CDR3 DNA sequence: TGTGCCAGCAGCCCCGGGACTAGCGTTACCTACGAGCAGTACTTC.

This sequence joins TRBV6-9 and TRBJ1-1, with 8 bases identical to TRBD1. In germline, CDR1 is MNHGY, CDR2 SVAAGI. There are 14 residues in the CDR3. Germline trimming cut 5 bases from V and 5 bases from J; bases unmatched to any gene: 7. The CDR3 sequence: CASSEDRGMTEAFF. CDR3 sequence (DNA): TGTGCCAGCAGTGAAGACAGGGGCATGACTGAAGCTTTCTTT.

The chain combines TRBV27 with TRBJ2-7, with TRBD1 identical over 7 bases. J was trimmed by 2 bases and V by 0 bases; bases with no gene match: 13. CDR1 and CDR2 (germline): MNHEY, SMNVEV (reference sequence). There are 18 residues in the CDR3. CDR3 region: CASSLSGWGTAGAYEQYF. The DNA for the CDR3 is TGTGCCAGCAGTTTATCAGGTTGGGGGACAGCAGGCGCCTACGAGCAGTACTTC.

This clone was picked up one time. J is TRBJ2-5 and V is TRBV10-3, with D unclear. This CDR3 has 13 residues. CDR1 ENHRY and CDR2 SYGVKD come from the germline V gene. V was shortened by 7 bases and J by 5 bases, with 14 bases between the two germline ends. CDR3: CAINQESEETQYF. CDR3 nucleotide sequence: TGTGCCATCAATCAGGAGAGTGAGGAGACCCAGTACTTC.

This chain uses TRBV30 with TRBJ2-5; TRBD1 might be the D (6 bases). Germline CDR1 and CDR2: GTSNPN and SVGIG (reference sequence). CDR3 length equals 14 residues. V lost 1 base and J 2 bases, leaving 11 bases between the germline ends. The CDR3 nucleotides are TGTGCCTGGAGTGGAACGGGGACACAAGAGACCCAGTACTTC. Its translation is CAWSGTGTQETQYF.

The rearrangement links TRBV29-1 to TRBJ1-1; D call uncertain. V was shortened by 3 bases and J by 7 bases, with 6 bases between the two germline ends. CDR1 SQVTM and CDR2 ANQGSEA come from the germline V gene. The CDR3 runs to 10 residues. This chain's CDR3 is CSVDNVEAFF. CDR3 DNA: TGCAGCGTTGATAACGTTGAAGCTTTCTTT.

The genes are TRBV6-5 and TRBJ2-2, with a possible D match to TRBD1 (5 bases). The CDR3 length is 14 residues. Germline V CDR1 and CDR2: MNHEY, SVGAGI. Trimming stripped 2 bases from V and 5 bases from J, with 9 bases between. The CDR3 region is CASSYGAVTGELFF. CDR3 sequence (DNA): TGTGCCAGCAGTTACGGGGCGGTTACCGGGGAGCTGTTTTTT.

This clone turned up a few times. V gene TRBV4-1 combines with J gene TRBJ2-1; D perhaps matches TRBD2 (7 bases). The V gene lost 4 bases and the J gene lost 7 bases, with 20 bases spanning the gap. In germline, CDR1 is MGHRA, CDR2 YSYEKL. The CDR3 spans 16 residues. As DNA, the CDR3 is TGCGCCAGCAGCCCGGAGGGGGGGGGCCTGTGGAATGAGCAGTTCTTC. Encoded protein: CASSPEGGGLWNEQFF.

The V gene is TRBV4-1, the J gene TRBJ1-2; D remains ambiguous. Germline loops: CDR1 MGHRA, CDR2 YSYEKL. This CDR3 comprises 13 residues. V was cut by 2 bases and J by 6 bases, with 10 bases left in between. CDR3 coding DNA: TGCGCCAGCAGCCAAAGTGCCGGGAATGGCTACACCTTC. Translation gives CASSQSAGNGYTF.

J is TRBJ1-5 and V is TRBV19, with D possibly being TRBD1 (6 bases). The CDR3 runs 17 residues. V lost 1 base, J lost 3 bases, and 16 bases lay in between. The germline gives CDR1 LNHDA, CDR2 SQIVND (reference sequence). For the CDR3, the DNA is TGTGCCAGTAGTATAGGGGTTTACAGGGTCTCCAATCAGCCCCAGCATTTT. This codes for CASSIGVYRVSNQPQHF. Drawing the rest from reference TRBV19 and TRBJ1-5, the complete variable domain is DGGITQSPKYLFRKEGQNVTLSCEQNLNHDAMYWYRQDPGQGLRLIYYSQIVNDFQKGDIAEGYSVSREKKESFPLTVTSAQKNPTAFYLCASSIGVYRVSNQPQHFGDGTRLSIL.

The V and J genes are TRBV27 and TRBJ1-5; tentatively, D is TRBD1 (5 bases). Germline CDR1 and CDR2: MNHEY and SMNVEV (reference sequence). V gave up 2 bases and J gave up 3 bases, with 11 bases separating them. The CDR3 is 15 residues long. CDR3 coding DNA: TGTGCCAGCAGTTTAGGTAGGGGTCCCAATCAGCCCCAGCATTTT. Protein: CASSLGRGPNQPQHF.

The chain is built from TRBV19 and TRBJ2-5, with D maybe TRBD1 (5 bases). The end of the DNA aligns better with TRBJ2-7, so the J call may be wrong. The CDR3 runs 14 residues. Germline V gene data show CDR1 as LNHDA and CDR2 as SQIVND (reference sequence). CDR3 region: CASSITGTSYEQYF. As DNA, the CDR3 is TGTGCCAGTAGTATAACAGGAACCTCCTACGAGCAGTACTTC.